This T cell receptor (beta chain) was sequenced during a study of T cells in Graves' hyperthyroidism and ophthalmopathy. Looked up from germline, CDR1 is LGHDT and CDR2 is YNNKEL (reference sequence). The V segment lost 1 base and the J segment 0 bases; nucleotides outside the gene matches: 10. The CDR3 extends over 18 amino acids. TCR beta CDR3 regions were amplified from RNA transcripts. The primer set for the first-round RT-PCR of the TCR CDR3 was HTBI. TCRdb itself ran the multiplex PCR reads through MiXCR, one entry per CDR3 protein. The sample yields 400,000 to 450,000 distinct CDR3 sequences, about 14% seen once.

This sequence originates from a man aged 18 to 29 with Graves' ophthalmopathy. The J gene is TRBJ1-2, the V gene TRBV3-1; TRBD1 aligns across 8 bases. The sequenced material came from blood. The CDR3 region is CASSQGVTGAFSNYGYTF. The CDR3 nucleotides read TGTGCCAGCAGCCAAGGGGTGACAGGGGCGTTTTCTAACTATGGCTACACCTTC.